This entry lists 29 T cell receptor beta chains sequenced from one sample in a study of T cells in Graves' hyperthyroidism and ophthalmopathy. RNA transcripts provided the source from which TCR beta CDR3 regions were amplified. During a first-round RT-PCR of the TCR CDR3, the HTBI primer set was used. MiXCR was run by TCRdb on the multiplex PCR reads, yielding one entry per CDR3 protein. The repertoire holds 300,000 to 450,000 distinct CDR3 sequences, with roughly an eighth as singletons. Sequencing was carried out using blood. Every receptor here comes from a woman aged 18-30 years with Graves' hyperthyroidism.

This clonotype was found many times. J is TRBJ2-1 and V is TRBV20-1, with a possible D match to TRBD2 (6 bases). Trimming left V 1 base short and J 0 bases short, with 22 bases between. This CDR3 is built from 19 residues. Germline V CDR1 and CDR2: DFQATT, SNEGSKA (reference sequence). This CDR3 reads CSARGDLSGVLSSYNEQFF. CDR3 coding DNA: TGCAGTGCTAGAGGTGACCTCTCGGGGGTCCTGAGCTCCTACAATGAGCAGTTCTTC.

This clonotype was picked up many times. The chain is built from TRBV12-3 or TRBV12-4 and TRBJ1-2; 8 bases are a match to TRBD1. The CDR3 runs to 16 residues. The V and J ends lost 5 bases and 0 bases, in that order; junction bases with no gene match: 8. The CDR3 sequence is CASSPGQGSANYGYTF. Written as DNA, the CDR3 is TGTGCCAGCAGTCCCGGACAGGGATCGGCTAACTATGGCTACACCTTC.

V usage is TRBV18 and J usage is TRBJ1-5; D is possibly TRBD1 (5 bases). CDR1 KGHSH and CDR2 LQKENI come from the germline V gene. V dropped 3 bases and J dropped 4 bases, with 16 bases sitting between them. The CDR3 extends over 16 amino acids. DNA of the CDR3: TGTGCCAGCTCACCTGAGGGGCCGAACTCAAATCAGCCCCAGCATTTT. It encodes CASSPEGPNSNQPQHF.

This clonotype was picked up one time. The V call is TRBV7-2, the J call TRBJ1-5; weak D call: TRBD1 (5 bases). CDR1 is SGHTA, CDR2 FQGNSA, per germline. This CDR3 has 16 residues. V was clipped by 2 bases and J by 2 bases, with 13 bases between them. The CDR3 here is CASSLLPGLGNQPQHF. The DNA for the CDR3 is TGTGCCAGCAGCTTACTCCCGGGGCTGGGCAATCAGCCCCAGCATTTT.

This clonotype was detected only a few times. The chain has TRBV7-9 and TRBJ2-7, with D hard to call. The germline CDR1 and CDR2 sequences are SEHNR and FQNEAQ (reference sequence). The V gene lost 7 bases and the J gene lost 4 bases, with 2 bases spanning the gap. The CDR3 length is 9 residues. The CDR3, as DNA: TGTGCCAGCACATACGAGCAGTACTTC. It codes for CASTYEQYF.

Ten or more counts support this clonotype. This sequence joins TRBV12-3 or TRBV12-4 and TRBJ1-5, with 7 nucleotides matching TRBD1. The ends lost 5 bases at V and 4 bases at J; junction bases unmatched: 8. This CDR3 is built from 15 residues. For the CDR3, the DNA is TGTGCCAGCAGTCCCTCCGGGACAGCTAATCAGCCCCAGCATTTT. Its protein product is CASSPSGTANQPQHF.

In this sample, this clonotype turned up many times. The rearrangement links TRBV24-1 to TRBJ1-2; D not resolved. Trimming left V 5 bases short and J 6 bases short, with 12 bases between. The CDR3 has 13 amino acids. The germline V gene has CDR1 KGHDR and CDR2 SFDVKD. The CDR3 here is CATSAAAQDGYTF. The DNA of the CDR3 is TGTGCCACCAGTGCCGCAGCGCAGGATGGCTACACCTTC.

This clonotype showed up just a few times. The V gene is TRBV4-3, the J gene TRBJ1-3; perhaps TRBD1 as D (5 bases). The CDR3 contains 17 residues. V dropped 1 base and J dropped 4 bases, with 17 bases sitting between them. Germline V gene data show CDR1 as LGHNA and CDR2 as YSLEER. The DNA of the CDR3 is TGCGCCAGCAGCCAAGCAGTCCGGGCAGGGCCCGGAAACACCATATATTTT. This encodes CASSQAVRAGPGNTIYF.

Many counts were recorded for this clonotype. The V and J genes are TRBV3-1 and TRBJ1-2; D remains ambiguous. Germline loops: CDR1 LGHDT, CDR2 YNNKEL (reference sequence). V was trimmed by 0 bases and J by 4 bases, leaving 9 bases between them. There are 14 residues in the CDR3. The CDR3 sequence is CASSQDGLGYGYTF. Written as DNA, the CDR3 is TGTGCCAGCAGCCAAGATGGGCTGGGCTATGGCTACACCTTC.

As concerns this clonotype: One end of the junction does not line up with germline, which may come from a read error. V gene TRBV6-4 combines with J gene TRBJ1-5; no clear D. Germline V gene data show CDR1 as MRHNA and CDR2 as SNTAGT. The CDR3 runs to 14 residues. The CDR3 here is CASSEGPEGQLQHF. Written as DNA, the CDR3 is TGTGCCAGCAGTGAGGGTCCCGAGGGTCAGCTCCAGCATTTT.

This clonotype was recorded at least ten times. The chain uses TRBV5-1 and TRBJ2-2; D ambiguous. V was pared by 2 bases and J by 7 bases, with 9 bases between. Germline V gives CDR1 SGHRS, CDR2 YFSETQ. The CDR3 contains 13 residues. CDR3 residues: CASSLRTYGELFF. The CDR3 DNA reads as TGCGCCAGCAGCTTAAGGACCTACGGGGAGCTGTTTTTT.

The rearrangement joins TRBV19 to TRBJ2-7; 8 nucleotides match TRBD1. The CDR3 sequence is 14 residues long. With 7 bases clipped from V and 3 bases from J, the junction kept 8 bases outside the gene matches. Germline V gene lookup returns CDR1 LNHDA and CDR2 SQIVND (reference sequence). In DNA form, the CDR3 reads TGTGCCAGTAAAGCAGGACAGGGCAGCTACGAGCAGTACTTC. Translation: CASKAGQGSYEQYF.

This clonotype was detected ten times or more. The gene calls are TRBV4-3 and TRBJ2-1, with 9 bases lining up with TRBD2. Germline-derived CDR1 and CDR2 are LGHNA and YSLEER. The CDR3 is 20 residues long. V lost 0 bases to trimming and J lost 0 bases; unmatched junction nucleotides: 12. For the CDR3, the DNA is TGCGCCAGCAGCCAAGATCCAGCGGGAGGTACGATTCCCTCCTACAATGAGCAGTTCTTC. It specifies CASSQDPAGGTIPSYNEQFF.

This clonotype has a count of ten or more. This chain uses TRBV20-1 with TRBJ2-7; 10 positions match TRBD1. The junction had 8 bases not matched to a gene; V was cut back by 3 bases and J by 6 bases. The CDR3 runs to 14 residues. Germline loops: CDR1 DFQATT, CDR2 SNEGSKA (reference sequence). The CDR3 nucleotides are TGCAGTGCTAGTGAGGGGACAGGGGTTGGCGAGCAGTACTTC. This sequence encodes CSASEGTGVGEQYF.

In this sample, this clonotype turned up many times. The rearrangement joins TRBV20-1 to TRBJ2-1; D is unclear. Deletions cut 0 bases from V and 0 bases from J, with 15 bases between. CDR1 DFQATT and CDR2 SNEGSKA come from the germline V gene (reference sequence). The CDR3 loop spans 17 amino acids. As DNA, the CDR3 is TGCAGTGCTAGAGATACTCGGCTACCTCGCTCCTACAATGAGCAGTTCTTC. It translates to CSARDTRLPRSYNEQFF.

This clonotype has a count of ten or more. As DNA, the CDR3 is TGCGCCAGCAGCTTGGGACTAGCGGGAGTGGGGGAGCAGTTCTTC. Translating it yields CASSLGLAGVGEQFF. This chain connects TRBV5-1 to TRBJ2-1; 12 nucleotides line up with TRBD2. Germline CDR1 and CDR2: SGHRS and YFSETQ. CDR3 length equals 15 residues. The ends lost 0 bases at V and 10 bases at J; junction bases unmatched: 5. Complete variable domain (other parts from reference TRBV5-1 and TRBJ2-1): KAGVTQTPRYLIKTRGQQVTLSCSPISGHRSVSWYQQTPGQGLQFLFEYFSETQRNKGNFPGRFSGRQFSNSRSEMNVSTLELGDSALYLCASSLGLAGVGEQFFGPGTRLTVL.

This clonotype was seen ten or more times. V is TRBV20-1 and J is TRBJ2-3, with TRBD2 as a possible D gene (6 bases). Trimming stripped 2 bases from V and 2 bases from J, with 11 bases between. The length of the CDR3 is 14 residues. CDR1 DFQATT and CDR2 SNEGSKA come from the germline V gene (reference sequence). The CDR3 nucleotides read TGCAGTGCTAGAAGGGACTCATCCACAGATACGCAGTATTTT. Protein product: CSARRDSSTDTQYF.

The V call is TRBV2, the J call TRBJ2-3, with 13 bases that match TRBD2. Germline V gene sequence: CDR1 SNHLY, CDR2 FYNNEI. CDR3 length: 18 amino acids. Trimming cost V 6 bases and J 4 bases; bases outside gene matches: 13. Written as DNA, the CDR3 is TGTGCCAGCAGGGGGGGCGGACTAGCGGGAGTTCATGCAGATACGCAGTATTTT. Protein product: CASRGGGLAGVHADTQYF. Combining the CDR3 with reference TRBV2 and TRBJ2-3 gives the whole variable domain EPEVTQTPSHQVTQMGQEVILRCVPISNHLYFYWYRQILGQKVEFLVSFYNNEISEKSEIFDDQFSVERPDGSNFTLKIRSTKLEDSAMYFCASRGGGLAGVHADTQYFGPGTRLTVL.

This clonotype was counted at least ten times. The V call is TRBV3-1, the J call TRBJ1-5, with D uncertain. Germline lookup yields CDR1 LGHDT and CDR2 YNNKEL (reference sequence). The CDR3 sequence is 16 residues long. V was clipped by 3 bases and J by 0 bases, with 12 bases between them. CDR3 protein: CASSQGYGYSNQPQHF. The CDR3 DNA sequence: TGTGCCAGCAGCCAGGGTTACGGCTATAGCAATCAGCCCCAGCATTTT.

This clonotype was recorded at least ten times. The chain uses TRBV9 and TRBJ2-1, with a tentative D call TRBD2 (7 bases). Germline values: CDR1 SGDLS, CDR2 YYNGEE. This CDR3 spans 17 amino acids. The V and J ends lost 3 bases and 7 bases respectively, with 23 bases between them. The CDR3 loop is CASSGTDRGAWANEQFF. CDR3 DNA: TGTGCCAGCAGCGGAACGGACCGGGGGGCATGGGCGAATGAGCAGTTCTTC.

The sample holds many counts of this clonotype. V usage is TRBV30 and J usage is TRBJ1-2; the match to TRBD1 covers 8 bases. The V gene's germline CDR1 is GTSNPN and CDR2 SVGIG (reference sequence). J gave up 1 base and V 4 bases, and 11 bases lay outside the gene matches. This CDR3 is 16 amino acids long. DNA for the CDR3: TGTGCCTGGATGGGAGACAGGGGCTCCCTTAACTATGGCTACACCTTC. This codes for CAWMGDRGSLNYGYTF.

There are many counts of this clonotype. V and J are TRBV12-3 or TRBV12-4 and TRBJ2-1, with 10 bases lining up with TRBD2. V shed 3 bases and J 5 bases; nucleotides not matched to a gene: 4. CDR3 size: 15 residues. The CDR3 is CASSFRSGRHNEQFF. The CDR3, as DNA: TGTGCCAGCAGTTTCCGTAGCGGGAGGCACAATGAGCAGTTCTTC.

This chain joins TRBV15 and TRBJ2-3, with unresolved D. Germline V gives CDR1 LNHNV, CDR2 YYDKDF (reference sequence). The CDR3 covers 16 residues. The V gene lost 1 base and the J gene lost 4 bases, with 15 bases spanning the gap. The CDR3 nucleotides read TGTGCCACCAGCAGAGCTGGAATCAGCGCCGCAGATACGCAGTATTTT. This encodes CATSRAGISAADTQYF.

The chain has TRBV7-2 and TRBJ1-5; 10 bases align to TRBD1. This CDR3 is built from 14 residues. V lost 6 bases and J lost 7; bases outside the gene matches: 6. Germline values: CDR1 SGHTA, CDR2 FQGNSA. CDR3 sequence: CASRDGTGEQPQHF. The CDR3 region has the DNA TGTGCCAGCAGGGACGGGACAGGGGAACAGCCCCAGCATTTT.

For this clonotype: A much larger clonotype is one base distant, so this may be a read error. Here the CDR3 DNA reads TGTGCCATCAGTGACAAAGGGACGGCTTCCAATGAGCAGTACTTC. It is translated as CAISDKGTASNEQYF. The chain recombines TRBV10-3 with TRBJ2-7; D assignment may be TRBD1 or TRBD2 (5 bases each). Between the trimmed V and J ends, which lost 3 bases and 7 bases, there was a span of 19 bases. CDR1 is ENHRY and CDR2 is SYGVKD in the germline V gene. The CDR3 is 15 amino acids.

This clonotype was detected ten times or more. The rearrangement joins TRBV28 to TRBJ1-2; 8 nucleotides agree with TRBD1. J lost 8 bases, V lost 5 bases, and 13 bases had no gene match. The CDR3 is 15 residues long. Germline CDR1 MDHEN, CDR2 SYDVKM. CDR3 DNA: TGTGCCAGCAGTCCCGGACAGGGTCGAATGGGGGGCTACACCTTC. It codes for CASSPGQGRMGGYTF.

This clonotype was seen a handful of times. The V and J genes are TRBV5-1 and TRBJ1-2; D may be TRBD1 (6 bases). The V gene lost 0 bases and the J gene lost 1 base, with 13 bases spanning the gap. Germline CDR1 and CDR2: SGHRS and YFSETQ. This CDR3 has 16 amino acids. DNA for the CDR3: TGCGCCAGCAGCTTGGCTTCAGGGGAGGGTAACTATGGCTACACCTTC. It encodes CASSLASGEGNYGYTF.

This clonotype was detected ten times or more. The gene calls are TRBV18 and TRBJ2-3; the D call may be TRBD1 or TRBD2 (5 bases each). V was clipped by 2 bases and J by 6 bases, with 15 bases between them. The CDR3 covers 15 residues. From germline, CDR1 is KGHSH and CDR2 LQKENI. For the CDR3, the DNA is TGTGCCAGCTCACCATGGGCCGCAGGGAGCGATACGCAGTATTTT. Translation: CASSPWAAGSDTQYF.

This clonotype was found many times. This CDR3 is CASSLRGGGMNTEAFF. CDR3 in DNA: TGTGCCAGCAGCCTCCGAGGTGGGGGGATGAACACTGAAGCTTTCTTT. This rearrangement joins TRBV6-1 to TRBJ1-1, with D possibly TRBD1 on 5 matching bases. The V and J ends lost 6 bases and 0 bases respectively, with 17 bases between them. This CDR3 comprises 16 residues. The germline CDR1 and CDR2 sequences are MNHNS and SASEGT.